The T cell receptor (beta chain) under discussion was sequenced for a study of T-cell memory formation after mild COVID-19. Turning to the study itself: Largely donor-specific TCR clusters were found.

To note about this clonotype: The antigen is undetermined.

The germline V gene has CDR1 SGHRS and CDR2 YFSETQ. This CDR3 has 12 residues. V trimming: 5 bases; J trimming: 11 bases; junction bases outside the gene matches: 7. Findings of the study overall: The authors did not confirm SARS-CoV-2 specificity of second-wave clones peaking day 37. Of the contracting clones, CD4+ ones lay mainly in CM and EM, and CD8+ ones in EMRA.

The TCR alpha and TCR beta cDNA libraries, bearing sample barcodes and UMIs, were generated by 5'RACE using constant-segment primers. TCRdb processed the 5' RACE reads anew with MiXCR; each CDR3 protein has one entry. The sample consists of 150,000 to 200,000 distinct CDR3 sequences, approximately 16% of them appearing once. The sequenced sample was PBMCs or a T cell subset sorted from them (not recorded which). The origin of this receptor is an adult woman who had mild COVID-19 (a few samples of this study predate the infection). Cell type and time point are not known. The chain links TRBV5-1 to TRBJ2-7, with 10 nucleotides matching TRBD1. CDR3 bases: TGCGCCAGCAGTCCGGGACAGGGGACGGAGTACTTC. Translated: CASSPGQGTEYF.